These 8 T cell receptor beta chains originate from one sample sequenced in a study of T cell responses to AZD1222 COVID-19 vaccine. Generated by immunoSEQ multiplex PCR, the TCRdb table keeps only in-frame clones and is missing some. The sample lists 110,000 or so clones, 70% to 90% seen once, with 9.5% to 15% in the top ten. Sequencing was performed on peripheral blood, taken on day 0 of MenACWY control vaccination. These receptors originate from an adult in good health.

The rearrangement uses TRBV28 and TRBJ1-5; D remains ambiguous. Per the germline V gene, CDR1 is MDHEN and CDR2 is SYDVKM. This CDR3 comprises 14 residues. Trimming stripped 6 bases from V and 1 base from J, with 10 bases between. This chain's CDR3 is CASRAGTSNQPQHF. Here the CDR3 DNA reads TGTGCCAGCAGGGCCGGCACCAGCAATCAGCCCCAGCATTTT.

The rearrangement joins TRBV12-3 or TRBV12-4 to TRBJ1-4, with TRBD1 matching 9 bases. The length of the CDR3 is 13 residues. V shed 3 bases and J 7 bases; nucleotides not matched to a gene: 0. The CDR3 bases are TGTGCCAGCAGTTTGGGACAGGGTGAAAAACTGTTTTTT. Amino acid sequence: CASSLGQGEKLFF.

This sequence joins TRBV11-3 and TRBJ2-5; no clear D. This CDR3 contains 13 residues. Germline-derived CDR1 and CDR2 are SGHNT and YENEEA. The V end was cut by 2 bases, the J end by 3 bases, with 7 bases between. The CDR3 DNA follows: TGTGCCAGCAGCTTAAGGGTAGAAGAGACCCAGTACTTC. It yields the protein CASSLRVEETQYF.

The CDR3 DNA reads TGTGCCATCAGGGACAGCAACACAGATACGCAGTATTTT. Amino acid sequence: CAIRDSNTDTQYF. The gene calls are TRBV10-3 and TRBJ2-3, with D possibly matching TRBD1 (6 bases). CDR3 length equals 13 residues. CDR1 is ENHRY, CDR2 SYGVKD, per germline. V was cut by 6 bases and J by 2 bases, with 9 bases left in between.

The chain combines TRBV10-3 with TRBJ2-5, with D maybe TRBD1 (5 bases). V was pared by 0 bases and J by 3 bases, with 11 bases between. Germline V gene data show CDR1 as ENHRY and CDR2 as SYGVKD. This CDR3 has 15 residues. CDR3 coding DNA: TGTGCCATCAGTGAGTCAGGGGCGGTTAAAGAGACCCAGTACTTC. Amino acid sequence: CAISESGAVKETQYF.

This clone appeared once. V gene TRBV7-6 combines with J gene TRBJ2-7, with 8 bases lining up with TRBD2. J lost 5 bases, V lost 5 bases, and 14 bases had no gene match. The CDR3 totals 16 residues. The germline V gene has CDR1 SGHVS and CDR2 FNYEAQ. CDR3 sequence reads: CASSLTSGGGVHEQYF. In DNA form, the CDR3 reads TGTGCCAGCAGCCTCACTAGCGGAGGAGGCGTGCACGAGCAGTACTTC.

The CDR3 DNA is TGTGCCAGCAGCCAAGGAAGAGCAGGGACGAACACTGAAGCTTTCTTT. Protein sequence: CASSQGRAGTNTEAFF. V gene TRBV4-2 combines with J gene TRBJ1-1; a weak D match, TRBD1 (5 bases). Trimming removed 1 base at V and 1 base at J, with 13 bases between. Germline V gene data show CDR1 as LGHNA and CDR2 as YNFKEQ. The CDR3 runs 16 residues.

The rearrangement uses TRBV6-1 and TRBJ2-7; D unresolved. The CDR3 is 16 residues long. CDR1 is MNHNS, CDR2 SASEGT, per germline. V shed 4 bases and J shed 3 bases, with 19 bases lying between them. The CDR3 bases are TGTGCCAGCAGTGGTTCGGTGTTTAGTCGGTTCTACGAGCAGTACTTC. It encodes CASSGSVFSRFYEQYF.